Described below is a single T cell receptor beta chain sequence and its context. Participant ages covered about 18 to 100 years across about 25 US areas. The record originates from a study of blood T cell repertoires in COVID-19. The method was immunoSEQ multiplex PCR; TCRdb's version includes in-frame clones alone and lacks a portion of them. The sample lists 180,000 or so clones, around four fifths seen once, with approximately 4% in the top ten. The ends were cut back, 2 bases at V and 5 bases at J, with 6 bases in the middle. This CDR3 contains 11 residues. Germline lookup yields CDR1 DFQATT and CDR2 SNEGSKA (reference sequence).

This sequence joins TRBV20-1 and TRBJ2-5; D call uncertain. The sequenced material came from PBMCs or T cells enriched from blood (not recorded which). The TCR originated in a woman aged 45-65 years in a cohort exposed to, infected with or recovered from COVID-19 (not recorded which). This chain's CDR3 is CSARPRETQYF. CDR3 nucleotides: TGCAGTGCTAGACCCCGGGAGACCCAGTACTTC.